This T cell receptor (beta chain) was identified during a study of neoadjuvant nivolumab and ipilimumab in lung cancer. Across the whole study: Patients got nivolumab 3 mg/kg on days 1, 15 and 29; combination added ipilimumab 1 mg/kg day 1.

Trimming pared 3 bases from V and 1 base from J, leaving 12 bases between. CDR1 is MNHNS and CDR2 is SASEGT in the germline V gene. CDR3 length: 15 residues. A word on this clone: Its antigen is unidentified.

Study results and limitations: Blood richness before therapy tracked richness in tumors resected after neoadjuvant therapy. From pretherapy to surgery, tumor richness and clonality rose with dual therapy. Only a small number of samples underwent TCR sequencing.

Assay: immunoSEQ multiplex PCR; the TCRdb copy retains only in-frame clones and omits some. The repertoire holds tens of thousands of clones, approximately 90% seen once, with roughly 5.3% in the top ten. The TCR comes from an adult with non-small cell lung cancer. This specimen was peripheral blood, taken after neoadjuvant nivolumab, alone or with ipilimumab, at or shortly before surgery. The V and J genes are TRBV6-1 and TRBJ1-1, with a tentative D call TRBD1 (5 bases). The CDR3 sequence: CASSDYGTGNTEAFF. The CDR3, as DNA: TGTGCCAGCAGTGACTACGGGACGGGGAACACTGAAGCTTTCTTT.